One sample yielded the 27 T cell receptor beta chains listed below, sequenced in a study of T cell responses to AZD1222 COVID-19 vaccine. This table comes from immunoSEQ multiplex PCR, and its TCRdb copy is limited to in-frame clones, with some not included. The sample has 150,000 or so clones; about 88% are singletons. The sample here was peripheral blood, taken on day 0 of AZD1222 vaccination. The receptors here all came from an adult in good health.

For the CDR3, the DNA is TGTGCCAGCAGCCAAGATCTGGGGGCAAGGTACTTC. Its protein is CASSQDLGARYF. The rearrangement joins TRBV4-2 to TRBJ2-7; a weak D match, TRBD1 (6 bases). The CDR3 totals 12 residues. Germline V gives CDR1 LGHNA, CDR2 YNFKEQ. The V end lost 0 bases, the J end lost 12 bases, and 12 bases lay between the germline ends.

The chain recombines TRBV19 with TRBJ1-6; 7 bases are shared with TRBD1. CDR1 is LNHDA, CDR2 SQIVND, per germline (reference sequence). V trimming: 11 bases; J trimming: 10 bases; junction bases outside the gene matches: 11. The CDR3 covers 13 residues. The CDR3 loop reads CAGADRDGSPLHF. In nucleotides, the CDR3 is TGTGCCGGCGCAGACAGGGATGGGTCACCCCTCCACTTT.

This clone was counted once. This chain links TRBV18 with TRBJ2-7, with 7 bases identical to TRBD1. The CDR3 extends over 15 amino acids. The germline V gene has CDR1 KGHSH and CDR2 LQKENI. J was trimmed by 4 bases and V by 6 bases; bases with no gene match: 12. The CDR3 sequence: CASSPDRVWLYEQYF. For the CDR3, the DNA is TGTGCCAGCTCCCCCGACAGGGTTTGGCTGTACGAGCAGTACTTC.

This clone came up once. The chain is built from TRBV7-9 and TRBJ2-3, with TRBD1 matching 9 bases. The CDR3 length is 15 residues. After removal of 8 bases from V and 2 bases from J, the junction contained 8 bases not matched to a gene. Germline V CDR1 and CDR2: SEHNR, FQNEAQ (reference sequence). The CDR3 DNA reads as TGTGCCAGCTCGACCGGGACAGGGATCACAGATACGCAGTATTTT. Protein: CASSTGTGITDTQYF.

This rearrangement joins TRBV11-2 to TRBJ2-7, with unresolved D. This CDR3 is 14 amino acids long. CDR1 and CDR2 from the germline V gene are SGHAT and FQNNGV. Trimming left V 7 bases short and J 0 bases short, with 13 bases between. The CDR3 sequence: CASIKNSHSYEQYF. The CDR3 DNA is TGTGCCAGCATCAAGAATAGCCACTCCTACGAGCAGTACTTC.

This sequence joins TRBV24-1 and TRBJ2-3; D remains ambiguous. V was clipped by 7 bases and J by 6 bases, with 10 bases between them. The germline V gene encodes CDR1 KGHDR and CDR2 SFDVKD. The CDR3 covers 12 residues. The chain's CDR3 is CATSHRWDTQYF. The CDR3 DNA reads as TGTGCCACCAGCCATCGGTGGGATACGCAGTATTTT.

The gene calls are TRBV11-3 and TRBJ2-7, with a possible D match to TRBD1 (5 bases). Trimming took 4 bases from V and 3 from J, leaving 16 bases between them. The CDR3 has 15 residues. Germline V CDR1 and CDR2: SGHNT, YENEEA. The CDR3 nucleotides are TGTGCCAGCAGCTCGTTACAGGTATTTAACTACGAGCAGTACTTC. Protein sequence: CASSSLQVFNYEQYF.

Here the CDR3 reads CASSQSDSYQPQHF. The CDR3 DNA reads TGTGCCAGCAGCCAATCGGACAGTTATCAGCCCCAGCATTTT. This chain joins TRBV4-2 and TRBJ1-5, with D possibly matching TRBD1 (6 bases). CDR1 and CDR2 from the germline V gene are LGHNA and YNFKEQ. Trimming removed 2 bases at V and 5 bases at J, with 10 bases between. The CDR3 is 14 residues long.

The V and J genes are TRBV7-8 and TRBJ1-4, with 10 bases identical to TRBD1. From germline, CDR1 is SGHVS and CDR2 FQNEAQ. This CDR3 has 16 amino acids. With V trimmed by 2 bases and J by 7 bases, 7 bases remained unmatched. CDR3 nucleotides: TGTGCCAGCAGCTTACCCCCGGGGACAGGGGTTGAAAAACTGTTTTTT. It is translated as CASSLPPGTGVEKLFF.

The J gene is TRBJ1-6, the V gene TRBV6-5; 7 nucleotides line up with TRBD1. CDR3 size: 15 residues. V lost 5 bases to trimming and J lost 7 bases; unmatched junction nucleotides: 8. Germline-derived CDR1 and CDR2 are MNHEY and SVGAGI. CDR3 DNA sequence: TGTGCCAGCAGTCAGGAAGGACAGGAAAATTCACCCCTCCACTTT. Translated, it gives CASSQEGQENSPLHF.

This clone was picked up a small number of times. The rearrangement joins TRBV7-7 to TRBJ1-3, with unresolved D. The germline CDR1 and CDR2 sequences are SSHAT and FNYEAQ (reference sequence). Trimming removed 0 bases from V and 4 bases from J, with 4 bases in between. This CDR3 has 13 residues. The CDR3 bases are TGTGCCAGCAGCTTAGCTTTCGGAAACACCATATATTTT. Its protein is CASSLAFGNTIYF.

The CDR3 DNA sequence: TGTGCCAGCATGGGGGGCAGACTGACAAAAGATACGCAGTATTTT. It specifies CASMGGRLTKDTQYF. The rearrangement joins TRBV6-5 to TRBJ2-3, with D perhaps matching TRBD1 or TRBD2 (6 bases each). V was shortened by 7 bases and J by 5 bases, with 19 bases between the two germline ends. Germline V gives CDR1 MNHEY, CDR2 SVGAGI. This CDR3 has 15 amino acids.

This chain joins TRBV12-3 or TRBV12-4 and TRBJ1-5; D remains unclear. V was clipped by 6 bases and J by 1 base, with 4 bases between them. The CDR3 sequence is 12 residues long. CDR3 sequence (DNA): TGTGCCAGCAGACGGAGCAATCAGCCCCAGCATTTT. Protein product: CASRRSNQPQHF.

The CDR3 region is CASSLDLLLSSYNEQFF. CDR3 in DNA: TGCGCCAGCAGCCTGGACCTACTTCTTAGCTCCTACAATGAGCAGTTCTTC. V gene TRBV5-1 combines with J gene TRBJ2-1; D is ambiguous. Per the germline V gene, CDR1 is SGHRS and CDR2 is YFSETQ. The CDR3 sequence is 17 residues long. Trimming removed 4 bases at V and 0 bases at J, with 17 bases between.

This rearrangement joins TRBV11-3 to TRBJ2-7, with D perhaps TRBD2 (6 bases). Germline V gene sequence: CDR1 SGHNT, CDR2 YENEEA. V was clipped by 1 base and J by 0 bases, with 10 bases between them. CDR3 length equals 15 residues. The CDR3 DNA sequence: TGTGCCAGCAGCTTAGGGCGGGGTCGCTCCTACGAGCAGTACTTC. This sequence encodes CASSLGRGRSYEQYF.

The gene calls are TRBV24-1 and TRBJ2-3; a possible D gene is TRBD2 (6 bases). CDR1 KGHDR and CDR2 SFDVKD come from the germline V gene. Deletions cut 7 bases from V and 1 base from J, with 14 bases between. The CDR3 has 15 residues. In DNA, the CDR3 is TGTGCCACCAGGGGTACCGGGAGTGGCACAGATACGCAGTATTTT. It translates to CATRGTGSGTDTQYF.

The chain couples TRBV25-1 to TRBJ1-1; D uncertain. From germline, CDR1 is MGHDK and CDR2 SYGVNS. V was pared by 3 bases and J by 0 bases, with 8 bases between. The CDR3 is 14 residues long. In nucleotides, the CDR3 is TGTGCCAGCAGTGACCCCCAGATGAACACTGAAGCTTTCTTT. Protein product: CASSDPQMNTEAFF.

The V and J genes are TRBV2 and TRBJ1-2; no clear D. Deletions cut 6 bases from V and 6 bases from J, with 8 bases between. This CDR3 contains 11 residues. Germline V lookup: CDR1 SNHLY, CDR2 FYNNEI. The DNA of the CDR3 is TGTGCCAGCAGGGCTTCGGATGGCTACACCTTC. This encodes CASRASDGYTF. The whole variable domain, filled in from reference TRBV2 and TRBJ1-2, reads EPEVTQTPSHQVTQMGQEVILRCVPISNHLYFYWYRQILGQKVEFLVSFYNNEISEKSEIFDDQFSVERPDGSNFTLKIRSTKLEDSAMYFCASRASDGYTFGSGTRLTVV.

This chain connects TRBV14 to TRBJ2-7; D gene unclear. Trimming took off 1 base at V and 3 bases at J, with 16 bases between the two ends. The CDR3 totals 16 residues. CDR1 SGHDN and CDR2 FVKESK come from the germline V gene. The CDR3 protein is CASSQGVVPSIYEQYF. CDR3 nucleotide sequence: TGTGCCAGCAGCCAAGGGGTGGTACCGAGTATCTACGAGCAGTACTTC.

The rearrangement links TRBV9 to TRBJ2-3, with D uncertain. Germline V CDR1 and CDR2: SGDLS, YYNGEE. The V gene lost 2 bases and the J gene lost 7 bases, with 8 bases spanning the gap. This CDR3 comprises 12 residues. CDR3: CASSVPPHTQYF. The CDR3 nucleotides are TGTGCCAGCAGCGTCCCCCCGCATACGCAGTATTTT.

The chain links TRBV4-3 to TRBJ2-1, with no clear D. Trimming left V 0 bases short and J 7 bases short, with 13 bases between. CDR1 is LGHNA and CDR2 is YSLEER in the germline V gene. The CDR3 runs to 15 residues. CDR3 in DNA: TGCGCCAGCAGCCAAGATATGAGGAGATGGAATGAGCAGTTCTTC. Residues: CASSQDMRRWNEQFF.

This chain uses TRBV5-6 with TRBJ2-7; D not certain. V lost 0 bases and J 0 bases, leaving 10 bases between the germline ends. Germline assignment: CDR1 SGHDT and CDR2 YYEEEE. There are 15 residues in the CDR3. The CDR3 reads CASSLDPMHSYEQYF. The CDR3 DNA reads as TGTGCCAGCAGCTTGGATCCCATGCACTCCTACGAGCAGTACTTC.

The rearrangement uses TRBV2 and TRBJ2-7, with D tentatively TRBD1 or TRBD2 (5 bases each). This CDR3 has 14 amino acids. Germline CDR1 and CDR2: SNHLY and FYNNEI. Trimming stripped 5 bases from V and 3 bases from J, with 14 bases between. This CDR3 is CASSRDLGVYEQYF. In DNA form, the CDR3 reads TGTGCCAGCAGTAGGGACCTTGGGGTCTACGAGCAGTACTTC.

The gene calls are TRBV10-3 and TRBJ1-6, with D unresolved. V was cut by 5 bases and J by 10 bases, with 15 bases left in between. Germline V gene data show CDR1 as ENHRY and CDR2 as SYGVKD. The CDR3 consists of 14 residues. The CDR3 sequence: CAISNKHDGSPLHF. For the CDR3, the DNA is TGTGCCATCAGTAATAAGCATGACGGCTCACCCCTCCACTTT.

V gene TRBV12-3 or TRBV12-4 combines with J gene TRBJ1-5, with no clear D. This CDR3 region has 13 residues. Trimming removed 6 bases from V and 5 bases from J, with 11 bases in between. In DNA form, the CDR3 reads TGTGCCAGCAGCCGATCAGAGGATCAGCCCCAGCATTTT. Protein sequence: CASSRSEDQPQHF.

CDR3 nucleotide sequence: TGTGCCAGCAGTTACCAAGGCAGGGCCAATTCACCCCTCCACTTT. This encodes CASSYQGRANSPLHF. This sequence joins TRBV6-5 and TRBJ1-6, with D perhaps TRBD1 (5 bases). This CDR3 comprises 15 residues. Germline V lookup: CDR1 MNHEY, CDR2 SVGAGI. Trimming cost V 2 bases and J 7 bases, with 12 bases left between them.

The chain employs TRBV27 and TRBJ2-5; D call uncertain. Trimming removed 2 bases from V and 4 bases from J, with 11 bases in between. The CDR3 covers 14 residues. Germline CDR1 reads MNHEY; CDR2 reads SMNVEV (reference sequence). The CDR3 protein is CASSLLPVGETQYF. CDR3 DNA: TGTGCCAGCAGTTTACTCCCCGTGGGAGAGACCCAGTACTTC.